This paragraph reports one T cell receptor beta chain. The record originates from a study of blood T cell repertoires in COVID-19. About the research overall: Researchers got acute and convalescent COVID-19 samples from the United States, Italy and Spain.

Produced via immunoSEQ multiplex PCR; TCRdb's table is partial and in-frame only. The sample holds approximately 76,000 clones; 87% are singletons and the top ten take under 9.5%. This clonotype was obtained from a man aged 30 to 39 with acute or convalescent COVID-19. The sample taken for sequencing was peripheral blood.

CDR3 DNA sequence: TGTGCCAGCAGCCACACAGTGATCTATGGCTACACCTTC. Translating gives CASSHTVIYGYTF. V is TRBV6-2 or TRBV6-3 and J is TRBJ1-2, with unresolved D. V shed 6 bases and J shed 4 bases, with 12 bases lying between them. This CDR3 has 13 amino acids. Germline V gene lookup returns CDR1 MNHEY and CDR2 SVGEGT.